This T cell receptor beta chain was captured by sequencing in a study of CD8+CD57+ T cells in acquired aplastic anemia. A word on this clonotype: Its antigen is unknown.

Study outcomes and limitations: The same twenty-nine CD8+ CDR3 sequences occurred in patients and in controls.

Researchers used genomic DNA as the template to profile TCR beta VDJ and CDR3. TCRdb recomputed calls from the reads with MiXCR, one row per CDR3 protein. The table includes roughly 130,000 distinct CDR3 sequences, around 50% detected once. This CDR3 spans 12 amino acids. Germline loops: CDR1 DFQATT, CDR2 SNEGSKA (reference sequence). V shed 2 bases and J 6 bases; nucleotides not matched to a gene: 2. This chain joins TRBV20-1 and TRBJ1-1, with 8 positions matching TRBD1. The sequenced sample consisted of sorted CD4+, CD8+, or CD8+CD57+ T cells (not recorded which) from PBMCs. The clonotype originates from a human donor in good health, serving as a control. In DNA form, the CDR3 reads TGCAGTGCTAGAACACAGGGGGCTGAAGCTTTCTTT. Amino acid sequence: CSARTQGAEAFF.